A selection of T cell receptor beta chains follows, all from one sample in a study of cytomegalovirus exposure and HLA in healthy donors. Profiled with immunoSEQ multiplex PCR; TCRdb holds only in-frame clones, not every one. The sample holds around 120,000 clones, roughly 90% seen once. Material: PBMCs. These receptors all come from a woman aged 18-29 years in good health and CMV-seronegative. CDR3s include the opening cysteine and the closing phenylalanine or tryptophan. The D gene is left open where the match is weak. Expanded clones get a size class; other rows say once, few or many, or leave the size out.

V,D,size,length,J,CDR3,DNA
TRBV5-4,.,.,14,TRBJ1-4,CASSLGREREKLFF,TGTGCCAGCAGCTTGGGGAGGGAACGCGAAAAACTGTTTTTT
TRBV6-1,TRBD1,.,13,TRBJ1-5,CASGTGPNQPQHF,TGTGCCAGCGGGACAGGGCCTAATCAGCCCCAGCATTTT
TRBV11-1,TRBD2,.,17,TRBJ2-5,CASSPGRELNFLETQYF,TGTGCCAGCAGCCCTGGGAGGGAGCTGAATTTTTTGGAGACCCAGTACTTC
TRBV14,TRBD1,.,15,TRBJ2-7,CASSQVGQGAYEQYF,TGTGCCAGCAGCCAAGTTGGGCAGGGGGCCTACGAGCAGTACTTC
TRBV27,.,.,15,TRBJ1-2,CASSLRPVVGYGYTF,TGTGCCAGCAGTTTACGTCCGGTCGTCGGCTATGGCTACACCTTC
TRBV28,TRBD2,.,15,TRBJ2-1,CASSFLAGPYNEQFF,TGTGCCAGCAGTTTCTTAGCGGGGCCCTACAATGAGCAGTTCTTC
TRBV5-6,TRBD2,once,17,TRBJ2-7,CASSGVLAGRILYEQYF,TGTGCCAGCAGCGGGGTACTAGCGGGACGTATTCTTTACGAGCAGTACTTC
TRBV25-1,TRBD1,.,12,TRBJ1-2,CASSQGDGGYTF,TGTGCCAGCAGCCAGGGGGACGGTGGCTACACCTTC
TRBV28,TRBD2,.,16,TRBJ2-5,CASSEPSGGYQETQYF,TGTGCCAGCAGTGAGCCTAGCGGGGGGTACCAAGAGACCCAGTACTTC
TRBV5-4,TRBD2,once,15,TRBJ2-5,CASSLPGLVQETQYF,TGTGCCAGCAGCTTACCGGGACTAGTTCAAGAGACCCAGTACTTC
TRBV6-1,.,.,14,TRBJ1-1,CASNRARGITEAFF,TGTGCCAGCAATCGGGCGAGGGGGATCACTGAAGCTTTCTTT
TRBV2,.,.,12,TRBJ1-5,CASSGGGQPQHF,TGTGCCAGCAGTGGGGGCGGACAGCCCCAGCATTTT
TRBV5-6,TRBD1,once,17,TRBJ1-5,CASSSRTTGAGNQPQHF,TGTGCCAGCAGCTCGAGGACCACAGGGGCGGGCAATCAGCCCCAGCATTTT
TRBV28,.,.,13,TRBJ2-5,CASIGGGRETQYF,TGTGCCAGCATCGGGGGAGGTCGGGAGACCCAGTACTTC
TRBV7-2,TRBD2,.,18,TRBJ2-1,CASSLALHLAGGHNEQFF,TGTGCCAGCAGCTTAGCCCTCCATTTAGCGGGGGGCCACAATGAGCAGTTCTTC
TRBV11-1,TRBD1,.,14,TRBJ2-7,CASSDTGTAYEQYF,TGTGCCAGCAGCGATACCGGGACAGCCTACGAGCAGTACTTC
TRBV6-5,.,once,14,TRBJ1-1,CASSYSGRDTEAFF,TGTGCCAGCAGTTACTCCGGCAGGGACACTGAAGCTTTCTTT
TRBV4-2,.,few,15,TRBJ2-3,CASSQVLGSTDTQYF,TGTGCCAGCAGCCAAGTACTAGGCAGCACAGATACGCAGTATTTT
TRBV5-1,TRBD1,.,16,TRBJ2-7,CASSLARDRNAYEQYF,TGCGCCAGCAGCTTGGCCAGGGACAGGAACGCCTACGAGCAGTACTTC
TRBV5-1,.,.,15,TRBJ2-5,CASSEWTDRQETQYF,TGCGCCAGCAGCGAGTGGACAGATAGACAAGAGACCCAGTACTTC
TRBV4-3,.,.,15,TRBJ2-2,CASSQVGTNTGELFF,TGCGCCAGCAGCCAAGTTGGCACGAACACCGGGGAGCTGTTTTTT
TRBV28,TRBD2,once,13,TRBJ2-7,CASSLLAGYEQYF,TGTGCCAGCAGTTTACTAGCGGGTTACGAGCAGTACTTC
TRBV11-2,TRBD2,.,16,TRBJ2-5,CASSLRLAGYGETQYF,TGTGCCAGCAGCCTCCGACTAGCGGGATACGGAGAGACCCAGTACTTC
TRBV5-4,TRBD2,.,14,TRBJ2-5,CASSAGTSQETQYF,TGTGCCAGCAGCGCCGGGACTAGCCAAGAGACCCAGTACTTC
TRBV5-6,TRBD2,.,14,TRBJ2-7,CASSPGGRRYEQYF,TGTGCCAGCAGCCCCGGCGGGAGAAGGTACGAGCAGTACTTC
TRBV27,.,.,13,TRBJ2-1,CASSLKGVNEQFF,TGTGCCAGCAGTTTAAAAGGGGTAAATGAGCAGTTCTTC
TRBV5-6,.,.,19,TRBJ2-1,CASSFGGRSIGDSYNEQFF,TGTGCCAGCAGCTTCGGGGGGCGATCAATCGGGGACTCCTACAATGAGCAGTTCTTC
TRBV2,TRBD2,.,17,TRBJ2-7,CASSDPNTSGASYEQYF,TGTGCCAGCAGTGATCCCAACACTAGCGGGGCGTCCTACGAGCAGTACTTC
TRBV29-1,TRBD2,.,16,TRBJ2-7,CSAVGRGGKSSYEQYF,TGCAGCGCCGTGGGGCGGGGGGGTAAGAGCTCCTACGAGCAGTACTTC
TRBV9,.,.,13,TRBJ2-1,CASSVRTLNEQFF,TGTGCCAGCAGCGTAAGGACTCTCAATGAGCAGTTCTTC
TRBV27,TRBD2,.,15,TRBJ2-7,CASSKTPGLPFEQYF,TGTGCCAGCTCGAAAACCCCGGGACTACCATTCGAGCAGTACTTC
TRBV2,.,once,15,TRBJ1-4,CASRQGFSGNEKLFF,TGTGCCAGCAGGCAAGGCTTTTCGGGTAATGAAAAACTGTTTTTT
TRBV9,TRBD1,.,17,TRBJ1-3,CASRAGTGIYSGNTIYF,TGTGCCAGCAGAGCCGGGACAGGGATCTACTCTGGAAACACCATATATTTT
TRBV27,.,.,14,TRBJ1-3,CASGAGVSGNTIYF,TGTGCCAGCGGAGCCGGGGTCTCTGGAAACACCATATATTTT
TRBV28,.,.,11,TRBJ2-7,CASSRQYEQYF,TGTGCCAGCAGTAGACAATACGAGCAGTACTTC
TRBV7-2,.,.,16,TRBJ1-1,CASSSHSTPMNTEAFF,TGTGCCAGCAGCTCCCACAGTACTCCAATGAACACTGAAGCTTTCTTT
TRBV27,.,.,16,TRBJ2-7,CASSETHTTRAYEQYF,TGTGCCAGCAGCGAAACCCATACCACTAGAGCCTACGAGCAGTACTTC
TRBV6-5,TRBD1,.,15,TRBJ2-1,CASSLDRALSNEQFF,TGTGCCAGCAGTTTGGACAGGGCCCTTTCGAATGAGCAGTTCTTC
TRBV6-5,.,once,14,TRBJ2-5,CASSYDQVKETQYF,TGTGCCAGCAGTTACGACCAGGTGAAAGAGACCCAGTACTTC
TRBV11-3,.,.,14,TRBJ2-7,CASNKAFGGSEQYF,TGTGCCAGCAACAAGGCCTTCGGGGGAAGCGAGCAGTACTTC
TRBV18,TRBD1,.,15,TRBJ1-5,CASSRGQGPNQPQHF,TGTGCCAGCTCCCGGGGACAGGGCCCTAATCAGCCCCAGCATTTT
TRBV2,.,.,16,TRBJ2-1,CASSELGGRVGNEQFF,TGTGCCAGCAGTGAACTCGGGGGAAGGGTCGGCAATGAGCAGTTCTTC
TRBV2,TRBD1,.,14,TRBJ2-5,CASSSQGAGETQYF,TGTGCCAGCAGTTCTCAGGGGGCAGGAGAGACCCAGTACTTC
TRBV6-4,TRBD2,many,15,TRBJ2-3,CASSHGLAGVDTQYF,TGTGCCAGCAGTCACGGACTAGCGGGAGTGGATACGCAGTATTTT
TRBV18,TRBD2,.,14,TRBJ2-5,CASSPLGGEETQYF,TGTGCCAGCTCACCATTGGGAGGGGAAGAGACCCAGTACTTC
TRBV30,TRBD2,.,14,TRBJ2-1,CAWSISGTHNEQFF,TGTGCCTGGAGCATTAGCGGGACCCACAATGAGCAGTTCTTC